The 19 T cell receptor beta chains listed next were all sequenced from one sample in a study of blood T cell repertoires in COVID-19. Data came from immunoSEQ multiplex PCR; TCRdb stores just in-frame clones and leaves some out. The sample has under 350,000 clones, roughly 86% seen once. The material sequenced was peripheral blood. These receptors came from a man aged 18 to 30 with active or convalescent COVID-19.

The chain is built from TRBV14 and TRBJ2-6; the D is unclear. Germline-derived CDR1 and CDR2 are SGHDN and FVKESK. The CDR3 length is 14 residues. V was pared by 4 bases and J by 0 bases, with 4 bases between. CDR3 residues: CASSPFSGANVLTF. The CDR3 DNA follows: TGTGCCAGCAGCCCTTTCTCTGGGGCCAACGTCCTGACTTTC. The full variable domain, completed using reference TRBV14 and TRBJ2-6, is EAGVTQFPSHSVIEKGQTVTLRCDPISGHDNLYWYRRVMGKEIKFLLHFVKESKQDESGMPNNRFLAERTGGTYSTLKVQPAELEDSGVYFCASSPFSGANVLTFGAGSRLTVL.

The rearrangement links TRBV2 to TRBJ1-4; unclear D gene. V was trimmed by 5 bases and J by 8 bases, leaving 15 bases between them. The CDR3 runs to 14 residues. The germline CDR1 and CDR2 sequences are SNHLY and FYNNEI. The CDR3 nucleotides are TGTGCCAGCAGTCCTCTACAAGGAGGGGAAAAACTGTTTTTT. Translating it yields CASSPLQGGEKLFF.

The CDR3 nucleotides read TGCGCCAGCAGCCCGAGAGGAATGTATGAGCAGTTCTTC. The encoded protein is CASSPRGMYEQFF. The V call is TRBV4-1, the J call TRBJ2-1; D is unclear. The CDR3 is 13 amino acids. Trimming took off 4 bases at V and 8 bases at J, with 12 bases between the two ends. In germline, CDR1 is MGHRA, CDR2 YSYEKL.

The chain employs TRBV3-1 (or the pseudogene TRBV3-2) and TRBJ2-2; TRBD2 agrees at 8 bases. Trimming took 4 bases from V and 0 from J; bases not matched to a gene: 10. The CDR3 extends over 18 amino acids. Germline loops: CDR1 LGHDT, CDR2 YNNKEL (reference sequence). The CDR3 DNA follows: TGTGCCAGCAGCCCCATCGGGGGGGGGCCCGCGAACACCGGGGAGCTGTTTTTT. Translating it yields CASSPIGGGPANTGELFF.

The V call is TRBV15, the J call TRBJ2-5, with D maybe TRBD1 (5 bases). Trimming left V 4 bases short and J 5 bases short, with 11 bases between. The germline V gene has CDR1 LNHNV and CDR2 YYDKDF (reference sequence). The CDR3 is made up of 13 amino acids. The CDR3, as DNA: TGTGCCACCAGCACAGGGCCAAGCGAGACCCAGTACTTC. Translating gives CATSTGPSETQYF.

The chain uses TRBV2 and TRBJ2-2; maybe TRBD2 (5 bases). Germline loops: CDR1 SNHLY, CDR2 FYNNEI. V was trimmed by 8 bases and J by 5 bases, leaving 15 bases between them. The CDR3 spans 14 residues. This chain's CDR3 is CASGVEAGTGELFF. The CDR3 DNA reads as TGTGCCAGCGGGGTGGAGGCCGGTACCGGGGAGCTGTTTTTT.

As DNA, the CDR3 is TGTGCCAGTAGTAGCACAGGGCCCTTTGGAGATACGCAGTATTTT. This encodes CASSSTGPFGDTQYF. The chain links TRBV19 to TRBJ2-3, with a weak D call TRBD1 (6 bases). V was shortened by 4 bases and J by 5 bases, with 16 bases between the two germline ends. CDR3 size: 15 residues. In germline, CDR1 is LNHDA, CDR2 SQIVND (reference sequence).

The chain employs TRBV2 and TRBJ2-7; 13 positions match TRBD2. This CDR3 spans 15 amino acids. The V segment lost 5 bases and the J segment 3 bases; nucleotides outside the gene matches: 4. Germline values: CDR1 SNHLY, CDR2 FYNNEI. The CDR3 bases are TGTGCCAGCAGTAGACTAGCGGGGGGTGTCTACGAGCAGTACTTC. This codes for CASSRLAGGVYEQYF. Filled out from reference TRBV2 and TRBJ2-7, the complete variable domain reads EPEVTQTPSHQVTQMGQEVILRCVPISNHLYFYWYRQILGQKVEFLVSFYNNEISEKSEIFDDQFSVERPDGSNFTLKIRSTKLEDSAMYFCASSRLAGGVYEQYFGPGTRLTVT.

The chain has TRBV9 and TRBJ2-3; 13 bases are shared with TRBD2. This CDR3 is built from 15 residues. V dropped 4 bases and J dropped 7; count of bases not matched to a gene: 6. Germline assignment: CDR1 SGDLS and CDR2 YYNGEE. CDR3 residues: CASSKTSGGIYTQYF. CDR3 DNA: TGTGCCAGCAGCAAGACTAGCGGGGGGATATATACGCAGTATTTT.

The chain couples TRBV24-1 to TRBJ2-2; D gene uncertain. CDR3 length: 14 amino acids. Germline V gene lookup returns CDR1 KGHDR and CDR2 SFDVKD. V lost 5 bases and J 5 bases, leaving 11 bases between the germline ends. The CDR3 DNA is TGTGCCACCAGTGGTTCAGGTGGGACCGGGGAGCTGTTTTTT. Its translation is CATSGSGGTGELFF.

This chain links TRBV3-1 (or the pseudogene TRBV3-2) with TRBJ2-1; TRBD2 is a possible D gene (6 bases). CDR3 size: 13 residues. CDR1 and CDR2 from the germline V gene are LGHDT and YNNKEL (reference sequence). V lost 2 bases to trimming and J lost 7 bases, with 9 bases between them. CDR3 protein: CASSQNGGNEQFF. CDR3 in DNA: TGTGCCAGCAGCCAAAATGGGGGGAATGAGCAGTTCTTC.

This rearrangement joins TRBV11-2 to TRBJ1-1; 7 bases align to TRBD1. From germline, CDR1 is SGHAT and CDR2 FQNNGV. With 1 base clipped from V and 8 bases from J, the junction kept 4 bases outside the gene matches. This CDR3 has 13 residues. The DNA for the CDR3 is TGTGCCAGCAGCTTAGCCCGGACAGGCGAAGCTTTCTTT. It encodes CASSLARTGEAFF.

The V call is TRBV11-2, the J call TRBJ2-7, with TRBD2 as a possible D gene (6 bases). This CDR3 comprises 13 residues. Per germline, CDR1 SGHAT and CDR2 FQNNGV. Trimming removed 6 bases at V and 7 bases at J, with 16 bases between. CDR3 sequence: CASRWEATPEQYF. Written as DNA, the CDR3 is TGTGCCAGCAGGTGGGAGGCGACCCCGGAGCAGTACTTC.

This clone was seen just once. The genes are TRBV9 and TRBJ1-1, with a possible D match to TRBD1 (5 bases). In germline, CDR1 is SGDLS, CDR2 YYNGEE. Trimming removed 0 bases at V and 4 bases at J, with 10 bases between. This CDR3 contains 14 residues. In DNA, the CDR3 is TGTGCCAGCAGCGTAGCTGTGGGGGGCACTGAAGCTTTCTTT. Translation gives CASSVAVGGTEAFF.

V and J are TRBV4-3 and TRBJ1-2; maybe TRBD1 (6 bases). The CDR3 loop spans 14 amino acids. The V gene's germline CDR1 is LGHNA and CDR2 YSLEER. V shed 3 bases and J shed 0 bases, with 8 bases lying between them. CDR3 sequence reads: CASSQDRANYGYTF. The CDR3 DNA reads TGCGCCAGCAGCCAGGACAGAGCTAACTATGGCTACACCTTC.

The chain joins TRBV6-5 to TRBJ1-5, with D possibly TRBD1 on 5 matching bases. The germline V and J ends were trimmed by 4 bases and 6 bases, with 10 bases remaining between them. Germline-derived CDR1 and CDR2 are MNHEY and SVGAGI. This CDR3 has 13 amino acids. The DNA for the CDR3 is TGTGCCAGCAGTTCAGGGTATGGTCAGCCCCAGCATTTT. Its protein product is CASSSGYGQPQHF.

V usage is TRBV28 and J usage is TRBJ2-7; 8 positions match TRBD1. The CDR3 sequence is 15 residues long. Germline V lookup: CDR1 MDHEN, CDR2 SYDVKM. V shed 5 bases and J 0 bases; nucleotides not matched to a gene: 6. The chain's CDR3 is CASSVTGTGSYEQYF. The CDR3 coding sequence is TGTGCCAGCAGTGTTACCGGGACAGGCTCCTACGAGCAGTACTTC.

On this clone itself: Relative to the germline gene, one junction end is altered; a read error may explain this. The CDR3 nucleotides read TGTGCCAGCACGGGACAGAGGATCTACGTGCAGTACTTC. Translated, it gives CASTGQRIYVQYF. The chain is built from TRBV28 and TRBJ2-7; 7 nucleotides match TRBD1. Germline loops: CDR1 MDHEN, CDR2 SYDVKM. This CDR3 has 13 residues. The full variable domain, with the rest looked up from reference TRBV28 and TRBJ2-7, is DVKVTQSSRYLVKRTGEKVFLECVQDMDHENMFWYRQDPGLGLRLIYFSYDVKMKEKGDIPEGYSVSREKKERFSLILESASTNQTSMYLCASTGQRIYVQYFGPGTRLTVT.

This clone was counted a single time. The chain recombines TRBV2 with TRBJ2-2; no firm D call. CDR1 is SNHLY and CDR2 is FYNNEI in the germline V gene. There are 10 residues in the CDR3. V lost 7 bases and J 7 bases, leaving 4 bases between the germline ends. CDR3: CASMSGELFF. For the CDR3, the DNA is TGTGCCAGCATGAGCGGGGAGCTGTTTTTT.